This TCR beta chain was documented in a study of cytomegalovirus exposure and HLA in healthy donors. General study results and limits: A later analysis reportedly identified an Asian-associated ancestry cluster as carrying fewer N-insertions than the 666-donor mean.

With 60 Vbeta and 13 Jbeta primers, the PCR was carried out. The protocol was immunoSEQ multiplex PCR, while the TCRdb copy is restricted to in-frame clones and leaves out a portion. The data hold roughly 150,000 clones, with approximately 80% observed a single time. Regarding this clone: Antigen specificity is unknown.

Sample: PBMCs. The receptor was isolated from a woman aged 40 to 55 in good health and CMV-seronegative.

The CDR3 sequence: CASNRANQPQHF. DNA for the CDR3: TGTGCCAGCAACAGGGCCAATCAGCCCCAGCATTTT. The chain has TRBV2 and TRBJ1-5; TRBD1 might be the D (6 bases). This CDR3 comprises 12 residues. From germline, CDR1 is SNHLY and CDR2 FYNNEI. V lost 7 bases and J lost 3, with 7 bases in between.